This paragraph reports one T cell receptor (beta chain). As yet, its antigen is unknown. There are 13 residues in the CDR3. V lost 3 bases, J lost 6 bases, and 14 bases lay in between. Germline assignment: CDR1 GTSNPN and CDR2 SVGIG (reference sequence). The repertoire was sequenced with immunoSEQ multiplex PCR; TCRdb's copy has only in-frame clones and lacks some. The repertoire holds some 64,000 clones, with 96% as singletons. The record originates from a study of cytomegalovirus exposure and HLA in healthy donors. Study conclusions and caveats: For most TCR sequences rarity was the rule, although some public TCRs occurred in many donors. Specific recognition of CMV antigens was confirmed in vitro for a few chains (all CMV-associated).

The sample taken for sequencing was PBMCs. This chain links TRBV30 with TRBJ1-1; D is possibly TRBD1 (6 bases). This receptor was taken from a woman younger than 30 in good health and CMV-seronegative. CDR3 region: CAWSITGPAEAFF. The CDR3 bases are TGTGCCTGGAGCATCACAGGGCCCGCTGAAGCTTTCTTT.